Included here is one T cell receptor beta chain sequence, with context. As yet, its antigen is unknown. Trimming removed 2 bases from V and 11 bases from J; junction bases left unmatched: 6. The CDR3 has 12 amino acids. Germline-derived CDR1 and CDR2 are DFQATT and SNEGSKA (reference sequence). The data belong to a study of blood T cells in healthy people across ages. Peripheral blood, about 10 milliliters per donor, was collected. A second roughly 7 to 11 cycle PCR used barcoded and J-beta primers. MiXCR, run by TCRdb on the 5' RACE reads, gives a single entry per CDR3 protein. The sample yields over 600,000 distinct CDR3 sequences, around two fifths seen once. Study outcomes and limitations: Without sorted subsets, naive and antigen-experienced compartments could not be conclusively compared. With naive T cell percentage, TCR beta diversity showed a strong correlation. Naive CD4+ cells and diversity were both higher in long-lived donors than in aged donors.

This receptor was identified in a man older than 75 in good health. V usage is TRBV20-1 and J usage is TRBJ1-1; TRBD1 matches 9 bases. The sequenced sample was blood. This CDR3 reads CSARRDRESAFF. The CDR3 DNA reads as TGCAGTGCTAGACGGGACAGGGAAAGTGCTTTCTTT.